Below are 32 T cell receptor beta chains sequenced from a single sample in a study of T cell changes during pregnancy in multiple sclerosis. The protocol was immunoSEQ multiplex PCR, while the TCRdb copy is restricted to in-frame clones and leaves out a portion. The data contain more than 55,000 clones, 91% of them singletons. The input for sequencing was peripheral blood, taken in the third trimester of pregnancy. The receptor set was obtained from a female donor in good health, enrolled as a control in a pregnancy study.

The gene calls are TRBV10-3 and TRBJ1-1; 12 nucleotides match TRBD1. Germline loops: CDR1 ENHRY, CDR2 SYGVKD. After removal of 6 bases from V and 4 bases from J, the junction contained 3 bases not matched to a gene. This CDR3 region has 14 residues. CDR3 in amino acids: CAIRGQGASTEAFF. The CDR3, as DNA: TGTGCCATCAGGGGACAGGGGGCGAGCACTGAAGCTTTCTTT.

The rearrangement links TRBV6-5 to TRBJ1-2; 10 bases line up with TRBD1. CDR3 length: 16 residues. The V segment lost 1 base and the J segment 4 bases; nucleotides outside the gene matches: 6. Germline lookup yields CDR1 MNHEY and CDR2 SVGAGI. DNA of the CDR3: TGTGCCAGCAGTTACTTATCCGGGACAGGGGCCTATGGCTACACCTTC. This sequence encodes CASSYLSGTGAYGYTF.

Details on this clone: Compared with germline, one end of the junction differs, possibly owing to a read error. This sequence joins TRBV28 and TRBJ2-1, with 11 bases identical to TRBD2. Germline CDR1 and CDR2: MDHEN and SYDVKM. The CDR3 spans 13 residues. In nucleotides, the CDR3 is TGTGCCAGCAGTTTCTCTAGCGGGAGGCCCTTGATCTTC. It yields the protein CASSFSSGRPLIF. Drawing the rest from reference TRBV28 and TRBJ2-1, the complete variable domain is DVKVTQSSRYLVKRTGEKVFLECVQDMDHENMFWYRQDPGLGLRLIYFSYDVKMKEKGDIPEGYSVSREKKERFSLILESASTNQTSMYLCASSFSSGRPLIFGPGTRLTVL.

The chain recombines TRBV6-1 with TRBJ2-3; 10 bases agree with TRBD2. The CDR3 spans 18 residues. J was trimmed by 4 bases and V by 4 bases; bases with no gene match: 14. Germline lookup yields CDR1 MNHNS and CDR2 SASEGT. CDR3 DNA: TGTGCCAGCAGTGGAGCTGTGAGCGGGGGGGCCATCGCAGATACGCAGTATTTT. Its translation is CASSGAVSGGAIADTQYF.

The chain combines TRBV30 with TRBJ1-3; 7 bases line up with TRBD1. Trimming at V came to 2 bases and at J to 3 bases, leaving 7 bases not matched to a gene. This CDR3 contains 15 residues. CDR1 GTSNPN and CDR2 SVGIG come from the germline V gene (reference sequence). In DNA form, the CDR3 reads TGTGCCTGGAGTTCTCAGGGGGTAGTTGGAAACACCATATATTTT. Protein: CAWSSQGVVGNTIYF.

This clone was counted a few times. CDR3 DNA sequence: TGTGCCTGGAGCATCGACAGGGTCAGGTCACCCCTCCACTTT. Translating gives CAWSIDRVRSPLHF. V gene TRBV30 combines with J gene TRBJ1-6, with 7 bases matching TRBD1. Germline assignment: CDR1 GTSNPN and CDR2 SVGIG (reference sequence). V lost 3 bases, J lost 10 bases, and 9 bases stayed unmatched. The CDR3 spans 14 residues.

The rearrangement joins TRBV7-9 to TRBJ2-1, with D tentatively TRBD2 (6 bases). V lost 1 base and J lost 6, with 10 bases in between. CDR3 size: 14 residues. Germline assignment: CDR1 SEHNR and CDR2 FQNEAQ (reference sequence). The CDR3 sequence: CASSLEGLINEQFF. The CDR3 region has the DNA TGTGCCAGCAGCTTAGAGGGACTCATCAATGAGCAGTTCTTC.

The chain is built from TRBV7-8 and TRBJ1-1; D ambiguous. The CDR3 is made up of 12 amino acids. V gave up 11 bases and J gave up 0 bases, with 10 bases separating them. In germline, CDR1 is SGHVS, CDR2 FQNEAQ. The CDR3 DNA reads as TGTGCCGGAGGAACCTTGAACACTGAAGCTTTCTTT. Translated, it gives CAGGTLNTEAFF.

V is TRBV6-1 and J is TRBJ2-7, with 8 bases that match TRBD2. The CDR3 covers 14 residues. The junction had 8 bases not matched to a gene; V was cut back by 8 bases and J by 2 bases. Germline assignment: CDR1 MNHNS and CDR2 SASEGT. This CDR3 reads CASGQTSEAYEQYF. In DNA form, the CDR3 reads TGTGCCAGCGGCCAGACTAGCGAGGCCTACGAGCAGTACTTC.

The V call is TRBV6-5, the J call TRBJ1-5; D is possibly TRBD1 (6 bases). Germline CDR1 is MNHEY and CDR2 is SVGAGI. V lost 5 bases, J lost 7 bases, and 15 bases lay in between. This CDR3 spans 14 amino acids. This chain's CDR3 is CASSPAQGKQPQHF. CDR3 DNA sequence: TGTGCCAGCAGTCCTGCGCAGGGGAAACAGCCCCAGCATTTT.

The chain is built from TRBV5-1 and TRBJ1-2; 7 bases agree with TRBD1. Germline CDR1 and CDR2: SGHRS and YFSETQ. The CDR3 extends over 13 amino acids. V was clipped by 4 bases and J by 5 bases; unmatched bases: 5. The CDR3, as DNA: TGCGCCAGCAGCCATGACAGGGAATATGGCTACACCTTC. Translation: CASSHDREYGYTF.

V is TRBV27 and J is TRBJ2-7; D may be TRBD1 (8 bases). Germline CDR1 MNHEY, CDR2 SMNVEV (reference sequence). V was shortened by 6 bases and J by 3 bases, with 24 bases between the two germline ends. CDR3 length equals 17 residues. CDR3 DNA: TGTGCCAGCAGCCGCTCCATCCGAACAGGGGGGGTCTACGAGCAGTACTTC. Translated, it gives CASSRSIRTGGVYEQYF.

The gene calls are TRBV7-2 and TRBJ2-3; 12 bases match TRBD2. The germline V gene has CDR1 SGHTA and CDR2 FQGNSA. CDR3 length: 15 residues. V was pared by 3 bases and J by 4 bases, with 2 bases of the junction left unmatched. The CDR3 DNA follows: TGTGCCAGCAGCTTCCGGACTAGCGGGGCAGATACGCAGTATTTT. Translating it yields CASSFRTSGADTQYF.

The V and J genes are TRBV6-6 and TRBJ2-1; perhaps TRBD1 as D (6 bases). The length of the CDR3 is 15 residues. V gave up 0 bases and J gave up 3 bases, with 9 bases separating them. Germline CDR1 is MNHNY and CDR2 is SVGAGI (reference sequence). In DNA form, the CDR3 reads TGTGCCAGCAGTTACTCCGGACAGAGCTACAATGAGCAGTTCTTC. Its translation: CASSYSGQSYNEQFF.

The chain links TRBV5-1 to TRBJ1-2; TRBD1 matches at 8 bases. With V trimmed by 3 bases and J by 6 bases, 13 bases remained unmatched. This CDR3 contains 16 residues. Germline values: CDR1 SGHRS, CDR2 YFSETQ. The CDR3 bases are TGCGCCAGCAGCTATCGAAACAGGGGGGCGCAAGATGGCTACACCTTC. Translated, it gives CASSYRNRGAQDGYTF.

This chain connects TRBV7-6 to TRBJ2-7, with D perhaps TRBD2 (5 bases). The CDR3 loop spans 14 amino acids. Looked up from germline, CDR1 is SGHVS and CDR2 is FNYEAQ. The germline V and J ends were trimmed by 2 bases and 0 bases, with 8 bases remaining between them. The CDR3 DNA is TGTGCCAGCAGCTTATCAGGACTCTCCTACGAGCAGTACTTC. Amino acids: CASSLSGLSYEQYF.

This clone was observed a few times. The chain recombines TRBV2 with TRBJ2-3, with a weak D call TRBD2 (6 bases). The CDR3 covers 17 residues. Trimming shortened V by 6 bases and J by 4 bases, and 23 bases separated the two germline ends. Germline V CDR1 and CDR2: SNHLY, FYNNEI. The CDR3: CASRPGGRVWNPDTQYF. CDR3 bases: TGTGCCAGCAGGCCAGGAGGGCGGGTCTGGAACCCAGATACGCAGTATTTT.

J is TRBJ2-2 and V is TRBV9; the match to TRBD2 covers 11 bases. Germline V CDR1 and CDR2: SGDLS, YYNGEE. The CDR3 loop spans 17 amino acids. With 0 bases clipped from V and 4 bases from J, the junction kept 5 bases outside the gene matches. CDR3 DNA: TGTGCCAGCAGCGTAGAAGGGACTAGCGGTTCCACCGGGGAGCTGTTTTTT. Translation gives CASSVEGTSGSTGELFF.

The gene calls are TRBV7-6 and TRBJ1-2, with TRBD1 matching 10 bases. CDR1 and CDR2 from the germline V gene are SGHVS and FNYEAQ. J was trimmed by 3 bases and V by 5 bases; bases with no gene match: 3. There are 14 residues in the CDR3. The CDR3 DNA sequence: TGTGCCAGCAGCATCGGGACAGGGGACTATGGCTACACCTTC. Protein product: CASSIGTGDYGYTF. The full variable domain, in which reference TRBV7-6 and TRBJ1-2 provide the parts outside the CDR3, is GAGVSQSPRYKVTKRGQDVALRCDPISGHVSLYWYRQALGQGPEFLTYFNYEAQQDKSGLPNDRFSAERPEGSISTLTIQRTEQRDSAMYRCASSIGTGDYGYTFGSGTRLTVV.

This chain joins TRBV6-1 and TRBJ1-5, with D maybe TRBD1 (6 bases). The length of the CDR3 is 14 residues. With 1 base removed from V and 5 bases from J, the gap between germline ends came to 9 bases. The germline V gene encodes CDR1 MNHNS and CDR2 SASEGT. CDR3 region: CASSEGQEHQPQHF. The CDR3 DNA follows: TGTGCCAGCAGTGAAGGACAGGAGCATCAGCCCCAGCATTTT.

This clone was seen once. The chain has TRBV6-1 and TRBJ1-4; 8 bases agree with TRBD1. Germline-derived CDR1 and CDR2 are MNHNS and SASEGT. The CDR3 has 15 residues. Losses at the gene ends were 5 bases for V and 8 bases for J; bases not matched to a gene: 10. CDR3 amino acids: CASSPRQGSREKLFF. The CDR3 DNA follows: TGTGCCAGCAGTCCTAGACAGGGGTCGAGGGAAAAACTGTTTTTT.

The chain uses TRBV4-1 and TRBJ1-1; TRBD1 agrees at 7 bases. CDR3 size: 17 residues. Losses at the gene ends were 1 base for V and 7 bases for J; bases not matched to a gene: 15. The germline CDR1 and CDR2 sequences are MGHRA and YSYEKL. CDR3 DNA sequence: TGCGCCAGCAGCCAAGTTCTCGGACAGGCGGCGGGGGGTGAAGCTTTCTTT. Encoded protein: CASSQVLGQAAGGEAFF.

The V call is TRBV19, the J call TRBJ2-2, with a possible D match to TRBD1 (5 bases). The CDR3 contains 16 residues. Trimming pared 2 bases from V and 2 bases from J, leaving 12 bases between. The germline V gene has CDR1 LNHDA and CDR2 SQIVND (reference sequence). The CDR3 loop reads CASSIRQGLNTGELFF. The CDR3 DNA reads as TGTGCCAGTAGTATACGTCAGGGCCTTAACACCGGGGAGCTGTTTTTT.

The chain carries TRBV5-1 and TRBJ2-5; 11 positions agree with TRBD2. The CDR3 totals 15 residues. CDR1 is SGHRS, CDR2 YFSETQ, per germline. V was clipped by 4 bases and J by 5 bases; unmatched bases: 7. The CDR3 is CASSGGLAVWETQYF. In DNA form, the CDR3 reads TGCGCCAGCAGCGGGGGACTAGCGGTTTGGGAGACCCAGTACTTC. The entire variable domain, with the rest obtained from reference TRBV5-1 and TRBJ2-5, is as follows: KAGVTQTPRYLIKTRGQQVTLSCSPISGHRSVSWYQQTPGQGLQFLFEYFSETQRNKGNFPGRFSGRQFSNSRSEMNVSTLELGDSALYLCASSGGLAVWETQYFGPGTRLLVL.

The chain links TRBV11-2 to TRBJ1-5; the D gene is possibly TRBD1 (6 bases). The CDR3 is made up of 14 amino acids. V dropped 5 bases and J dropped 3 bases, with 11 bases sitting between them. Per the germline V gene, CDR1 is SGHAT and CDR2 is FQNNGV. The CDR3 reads CASSPDSFNQPQHF. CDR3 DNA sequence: TGTGCCAGCAGCCCGGACAGTTTCAATCAGCCCCAGCATTTT.

The DNA for the CDR3 is TGTGCCAGCAGCCCTTCCGGGACTCAAGTCTACGAGCAGTACTTC. Its translation is CASSPSGTQVYEQYF. The genes are TRBV7-2 and TRBJ2-7; weak D call: TRBD2 (6 bases). Per the germline V gene, CDR1 is SGHTA and CDR2 is FQGNSA. V was clipped by 5 bases and J by 3 bases, with 17 bases between them. This CDR3 has 15 residues.

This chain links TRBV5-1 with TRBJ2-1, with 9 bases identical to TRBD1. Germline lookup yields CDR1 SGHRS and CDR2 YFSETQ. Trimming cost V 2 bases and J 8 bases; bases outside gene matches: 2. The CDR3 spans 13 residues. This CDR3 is CASSFRQGDEQFF. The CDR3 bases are TGCGCCAGCAGCTTCAGACAGGGGGATGAGCAGTTCTTC.

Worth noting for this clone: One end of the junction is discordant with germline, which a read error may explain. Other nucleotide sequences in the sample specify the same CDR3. The CDR3 nucleotides are TGTGCCAGCAGCGACTCTAACGGGAATTCACCCCTCCACTTT. Amino acids: CASSDSNGNSPLHF. The V gene is TRBV6-4, the J gene TRBJ1-6; no reliable D call. CDR1 and CDR2 from the germline V gene are MRHNA and SNTAGT. The CDR3 runs 14 residues.

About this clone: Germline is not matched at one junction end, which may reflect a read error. The CDR3 nucleotides are TGTGCTAGCAGCTCCGGGACAGGGGCCACAGATACGCAGTATTTT. Translation: CASSSGTGATDTQYF. The V call is TRBV7-7, the J call TRBJ2-3, with 10 bases fitting TRBD1. The CDR3 spans 15 residues. Germline V gene lookup returns CDR1 SSHAT and CDR2 FNYEAQ (reference sequence).

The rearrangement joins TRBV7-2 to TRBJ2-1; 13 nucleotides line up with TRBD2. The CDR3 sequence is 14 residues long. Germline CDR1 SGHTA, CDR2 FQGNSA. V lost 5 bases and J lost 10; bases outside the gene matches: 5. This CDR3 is CASSGLAGEPEQFF. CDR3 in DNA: TGTGCCAGCAGCGGACTAGCGGGGGAACCAGAGCAGTTCTTC. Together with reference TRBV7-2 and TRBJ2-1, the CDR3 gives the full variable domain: GAGVSQSPSNKVTEKGKDVELRCDPISGHTALYWYRQSLGQGLEFLIYFQGNSAPDKSGLPSDRFSAERTGGSVSTLTIQRTQQEDSAVYLCASSGLAGEPEQFFGPGTRLTVL.

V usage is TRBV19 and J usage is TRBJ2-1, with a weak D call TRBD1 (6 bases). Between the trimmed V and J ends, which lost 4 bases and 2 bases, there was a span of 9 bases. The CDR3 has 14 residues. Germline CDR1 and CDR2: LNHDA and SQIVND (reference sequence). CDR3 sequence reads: CASSTGVAYNEQFF. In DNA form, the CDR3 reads TGTGCCAGTAGTACAGGGGTAGCCTACAATGAGCAGTTCTTC.

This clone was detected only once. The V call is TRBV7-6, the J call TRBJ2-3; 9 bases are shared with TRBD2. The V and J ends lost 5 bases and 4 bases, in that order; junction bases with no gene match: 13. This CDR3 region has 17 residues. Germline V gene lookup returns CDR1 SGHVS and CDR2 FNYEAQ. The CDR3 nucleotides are TGTGCCAGCAGCCTCAGGGCTGGCGGGGGGGGGTCAGATACGCAGTATTTT. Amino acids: CASSLRAGGGGSDTQYF.